These 2 T cell receptor beta chains came from one sample sequenced in a study of TIL therapy for anti-PD-1-resistant metastatic lung cancer. Sequencing used immunoSEQ v3. Sequenced by immunoSEQ multiplex PCR; TCRdb stores in-frame clones only, minus some. The table lists 55,000 to 65,000 clones, around 68% of them singletons. As to time point: pre-treatment sample, taken before nivolumab and TIL therapy. Here the sequenced sample was blood, taken at baseline. Receptors originate from a person aged 25 to 85 with non-small cell lung cancer.

This chain connects TRBV18 to TRBJ1-1; D uncertain. CDR1 is KGHSH and CDR2 is LQKENI in the germline V gene. This CDR3 is 17 amino acids long. Trimming left V 4 bases short and J 1 base short, with 19 bases between. This CDR3 is CASSLVTSRGQNTEAFF. CDR3 nucleotides: TGTGCCAGCTCACTCGTGACCTCCCGAGGCCAGAACACTGAAGCTTTCTTT.

This clone has just a few counts. V is TRBV7-9 and J is TRBJ2-7; D not resolved. The CDR3 covers 14 residues. The germline gives CDR1 SEHNR, CDR2 FQNEAQ (reference sequence). The V end lost 5 bases, the J end lost 0 bases, and 11 bases lay between the germline ends. The CDR3 coding sequence is TGTGCCAGCAGCCCAGTCCGGCTCTCCTACGAGCAGTACTTC. It is translated as CASSPVRLSYEQYF.